This T cell receptor (beta chain) was retrieved from a study of T-cell reconstitution after alpha-beta-depleted transplantation in children. Overall study findings and caveats: Once a year had passed after transplant, T-cell counts and diversity came mostly from newly produced T cells. In some patients, recipient T cells and intrathymic progenitors surviving conditioning explained high day-60 diversity. After transplant, at about two months, alpha-beta T cells were reportedly derived from several hundred expanded graft clones.

Regarding this clonotype: What it recognizes is unknown.

The V end lost 4 bases, the J end lost 5 bases, and 11 bases lay between the germline ends. The CDR3 length is 13 residues. Germline V CDR1 and CDR2: SNHLY, FYNNEI. Researchers prepared the TCRbeta library using unique molecular identifiers, the study reports. Using its own MiXCR run on the PCR reads, TCRdb lists one record per CDR3 protein. Of approximately 980,000 distinct CDR3 sequences in the sample, around 30% were seen once. The source is a boy younger than two who had a stem cell transplant for SCID, so the T cells may come from the graft donor. This chain uses TRBV2 with TRBJ1-2; no definite D call. Sequencing was performed on PBMCs, mostly from graft donor cells, taken 360 days after TCRalphabeta/CD19-depleted stem cell transplant. The CDR3 protein is CASSGPGWYGYTF. CDR3 bases: TGTGCCAGCAGTGGTCCGGGGTGGTATGGCTACACCTTC.